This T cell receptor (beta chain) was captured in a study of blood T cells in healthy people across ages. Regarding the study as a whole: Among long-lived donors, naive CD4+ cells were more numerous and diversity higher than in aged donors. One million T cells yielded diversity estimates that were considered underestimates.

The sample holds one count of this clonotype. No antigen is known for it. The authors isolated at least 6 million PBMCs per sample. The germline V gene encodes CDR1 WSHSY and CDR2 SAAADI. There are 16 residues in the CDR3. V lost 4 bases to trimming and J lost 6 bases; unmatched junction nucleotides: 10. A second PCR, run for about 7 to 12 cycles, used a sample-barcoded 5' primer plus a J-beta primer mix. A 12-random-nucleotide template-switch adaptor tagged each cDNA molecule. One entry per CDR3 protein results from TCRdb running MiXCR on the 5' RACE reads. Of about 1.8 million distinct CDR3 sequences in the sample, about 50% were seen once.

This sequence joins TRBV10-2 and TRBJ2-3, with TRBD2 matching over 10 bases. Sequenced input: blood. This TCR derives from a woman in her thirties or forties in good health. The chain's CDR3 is CASSGPRAGGPDTQYF. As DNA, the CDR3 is TGCGCCAGCAGTGGGCCACGAGCGGGGGGGCCGGATACGCAGTATTTT.